These T cell receptor beta chains were read from a single sample in a study of T cell repertoires in cytomegalovirus infection. TCRdb passed the reads through MiXCR, listing each CDR3 protein once. This table holds over 300,000 distinct CDR3 sequences, more than 8% found once. Material: PBMCs. All receptors derive from a human donor in good health (CMV status not recorded). Some clones in this sample may be carry-over from other donors' samples. Each CDR3 is given with its conserved first and last residue. The D gene is left open where the match is weak. Expanded clones are given a class, and other clones once, few, many or no size at all.

CDR3 DNA: TGTGCCAGCAGTCAAAACACAGGGGTGGGTGGCTACACCTTC
CDR3 protein: CASSQNTGVGGYTF
CDR3 length: 14
clone size: many
J gene: TRBJ1-2
V gene: TRBV28
D gene: TRBD1

CDR3 DNA: TGTGCCAGCAGCACAACCTGGGACAGCGAACCCTACGAGCAGTACTTC
CDR3 protein: CASSTTWDSEPYEQYF
CDR3 length: 16
clone size: many
J gene: TRBJ2-7
V gene: TRBV5-6
D gene: TRBD1

CDR3 DNA: TGTGCCAGCAGCCAAGAACGCTCGCCAATCTACGAGCAGTACTTC
CDR3 protein: CASSQERSPIYEQYF
CDR3 length: 15
clone size: .
J gene: TRBJ2-7
V gene: TRBV14
D gene: .

CDR3 DNA: TGTGCCAGCAGCGATGGACAGGGGGCAAGCGACGAGCAGTACTTC
CDR3 protein: CASSDGQGASDEQYF
CDR3 length: 15
clone size: .
J gene: TRBJ2-7
V gene: TRBV5-8
D gene: TRBD1

CDR3 DNA: TGTGCCAGCAGTGGACAGGTTGCTTCACCCCTCCACTTT
CDR3 protein: CASSGQVASPLHF
CDR3 length: 13
clone size: few
J gene: TRBJ1-6
V gene: TRBV6-6
D gene: TRBD1

CDR3 DNA: TGCAGTGCTAGGTCCCGCGACGATACGCAGTATTTT
CDR3 protein: CSARSRDDTQYF
CDR3 length: 12
clone size: few
J gene: TRBJ2-3
V gene: TRBV20-1
D gene: .

CDR3 DNA: TGTGCCAGCAGCTTAAATGGTGTAAGGGACAGTTACAATCAGCCCCAGCATTTT
CDR3 protein: CASSLNGVRDSYNQPQHF
CDR3 length: 18
clone size: .
J gene: TRBJ1-5
V gene: TRBV7-2
D gene: TRBD1

CDR3 DNA: TGTGCCAGCAGTTTTACCGGGACAGGGGAAACTGAAGCTTTCTTT
CDR3 protein: CASSFTGTGETEAFF
CDR3 length: 15
clone size: few
J gene: TRBJ1-1
V gene: TRBV28
D gene: TRBD1

CDR3 DNA: TGTGCCAGCAGCTTAAATACCCGAGAGACCCAGTACTTC
CDR3 protein: CASSLNTRETQYF
CDR3 length: 13
clone size: many
J gene: TRBJ2-5
V gene: TRBV7-2
D gene: .

CDR3 DNA: TGTGCCAGCAGCTCGCGGGAGGGCCCCGGGAATGAGCAGTTCTTC
CDR3 protein: CASSSREGPGNEQFF
CDR3 length: 15
clone size: .
J gene: TRBJ2-1
V gene: TRBV7-2
D gene: TRBD2

CDR3 DNA: TGCGCCAGCAGCTTGGGGCAGGGGACGACAGATACGCAGTATTTT
CDR3 protein: CASSLGQGTTDTQYF
CDR3 length: 15
clone size: few
J gene: TRBJ2-3
V gene: TRBV5-1
D gene: .

CDR3 DNA: TGTGCCAGCACTCAAGGACAAAGTTGGACAGATACGCAGTATTTT
CDR3 protein: CASTQGQSWTDTQYF
CDR3 length: 15
clone size: many
J gene: TRBJ2-3
V gene: TRBV6-1
D gene: .

CDR3 DNA: TGTGCCAGCAGATTTCCACTTCTAGCGGGAGGGCCTGTCTCAGATACGCAGTATTTT
CDR3 protein: CASRFPLLAGGPVSDTQYF
CDR3 length: 19
clone size: few
J gene: TRBJ2-3
V gene: TRBV2
D gene: TRBD2

CDR3 DNA: TGTGCCAGCAGCCTCAGGACTAGCGGGCAAGAGACCCAGTACTTC
CDR3 protein: CASSLRTSGQETQYF
CDR3 length: 15
clone size: once
J gene: TRBJ2-5
V gene: TRBV7-2
D gene: TRBD2

CDR3 DNA: TGTGCCAGCAGGCCGTACGTGGTGGGCTCAGGACGGAACACCGGGGAGCTGTTTTTT
CDR3 protein: CASRPYVVGSGRNTGELFF
CDR3 length: 19
clone size: few
J gene: TRBJ2-2
V gene: TRBV7-6
D gene: .

CDR3 DNA: TGTGCCAGCAGCTCCCACTTGGAAGGGGAGCTGTTTTTT
CDR3 protein: CASSSHLEGELFF
CDR3 length: 13
clone size: many
J gene: TRBJ2-2
V gene: TRBV7-2
D gene: .

CDR3 DNA: TGTGCCAGCAGCCATGCGGGAGCTTCAAGTGGTGGCTACACCTTC
CDR3 protein: CASSHAGASSGGYTF
CDR3 length: 15
clone size: .
J gene: TRBJ1-2
V gene: TRBV3-1
D gene: .

CDR3 DNA: TGTGCCAGCAGTTACGGGACACTGAACACTGAAGCTTTCTTT
CDR3 protein: CASSYGTLNTEAFF
CDR3 length: 14
clone size: few
J gene: TRBJ1-1
V gene: TRBV6-2/TRBV6-3
D gene: .

CDR3 DNA: TGTGCCTGGAGTGTCGCTGAGACCCAGTACTTC
CDR3 protein: CAWSVAETQYF
CDR3 length: 11
clone size: .
J gene: TRBJ2-5
V gene: TRBV30
D gene: .

CDR3 DNA: TGTGCCAGCAGCTTGGGACAGTCCGGTGGAAACACCATATATTTT
CDR3 protein: CASSLGQSGGNTIYF
CDR3 length: 15
clone size: many
J gene: TRBJ1-3
V gene: TRBV7-2
D gene: TRBD1

CDR3 DNA: TGTGCCAGCAGTGGCAGAGATCGATCCTACAATGAGCAGTTCTTC
CDR3 protein: CASSGRDRSYNEQFF
CDR3 length: 15
clone size: many
J gene: TRBJ2-1
V gene: TRBV27
D gene: .

CDR3 DNA: TGTGCCAGCAGCCAGTTGGACAGGGGGCCTACTGAAGCTTTCTTT
CDR3 protein: CASSQLDRGPTEAFF
CDR3 length: 15
clone size: few
J gene: TRBJ1-1
V gene: TRBV14
D gene: TRBD1

CDR3 DNA: TGTGCCAGCAGTCAGACGGTGAAGGATGGCTACACCTTC
CDR3 protein: CASSQTVKDGYTF
CDR3 length: 13
clone size: many
J gene: TRBJ1-2
V gene: TRBV6-1
D gene: .